This entry features one T cell receptor beta chain sequence. The antigen is unknown. Run at survey level, the immunoSEQ assay was version v3.0. The method was immunoSEQ multiplex PCR; TCRdb's version includes in-frame clones alone and lacks a portion of them. The repertoire consists of about 20,000 clones, with 65% to 85% occurring once and the leading ten covering around 8.3%. These data are taken from a study of long-term antiretroviral therapy in people with HIV. Whole-study findings and limits: Repertoires in HIV (unlike those of controls) had narrower CDR3 length ranges. On ART adherence, viral resistance or therapy changes, no data were available. Diversity increased after ART yet remained lower than in transplant donor controls.

V was pared by 8 bases and J by 2 bases, with 13 bases between. In germline, CDR1 is MNHEY, CDR2 SVGAGI. CDR3 length equals 13 residues. The receptor was derived from a woman aged 35 to 49 with HIV. Source: unsorted PBMCs, taken 1.2 years after starting antiretroviral therapy. This rearrangement joins TRBV6-5 to TRBJ2-7, with D hard to call. CDR3 nucleotide sequence: TGTGCCAGCGAGGCCGGGCCCGCCTACGAGCAGTACTTC. It yields the protein CASEAGPAYEQYF.